The next 27 T cell receptor beta chains were all read from a single sample in a study of cytomegalovirus exposure and HLA in healthy donors (dated by TCRdb to about 2017). Receptors were amplified or captured by the immunoSEQ multiplex PCR assay. The multiplex PCR relied on a mix of 60 forward primers for TCR Vbeta segments and 13 reverse primers for TCR Jbeta segments. TCRdb took over this immuneACCESS table, retaining in-frame rearrangements with V and J assigned. Such tables are incomplete; in checked studies, under half of the missing clones stem from an unresolved V gene, and the remainder is unexplained. The table for this sample records some 130,000 clones. The top ten hold more than 1.5% of the sample. Source material: PBMCs. Receptor source: a man younger than 35 in good health and CMV-seronegative.

The genes are TRBV27 and TRBJ2-2; 8 nucleotides line up with TRBD1. CDR1 MNHEY and CDR2 SMNVEV come from the germline V gene (reference sequence). The V gene end was trimmed by 6 bases and the J gene end by 8 bases; junction bases not matched to a gene: 8. This CDR3 has 14 amino acids. The CDR3 bases are TGTGCCAGCAGAGATCAGGGGGCTTTTGGGGAGCTGTTTTTT. Its translation: CASRDQGAFGELFF.

The chain joins TRBV25-1 to TRBJ1-2; D is perhaps TRBD1 (6 bases). The CDR3 consists of 13 residues. V was shortened by 7 bases and J by 8 bases, with 17 bases between the two germline ends. Germline values: CDR1 MGHDK, CDR2 SYGVNS. The CDR3, as DNA: TGTGCCAGCAATGCTCAGGGGAAGAACGGCTACACCTTC. It codes for CASNAQGKNGYTF.

The chain employs TRBV11-2 and TRBJ1-1; 7 bases align to TRBD1. The germline V gene encodes CDR1 SGHAT and CDR2 FQNNGV. The CDR3 spans 20 residues. Losses at the gene ends were 0 bases for V and 3 bases for J; bases not matched to a gene: 19. CDR3 in amino acids: CASSLDIVFRGGVGDTEAFF. The CDR3 bases are TGTGCCAGCAGCTTAGATATCGTTTTCCGAGGGGGCGTTGGAGACACTGAAGCTTTCTTT.

The V and J genes are TRBV4-3 and TRBJ2-3; D is unclear. CDR3 length equals 14 residues. Germline V lookup: CDR1 LGHNA, CDR2 YSLEER. V was shortened by 1 base and J by 4 bases, with 9 bases between the two germline ends. The DNA for the CDR3 is TGCGCCAGCAGCCAAGTCGGTCGAGCAGATACGCAGTATTTT. Translating it yields CASSQVGRADTQYF.

The chain carries TRBV5-4 and TRBJ2-5; TRBD1 might be the D (6 bases). Germline V gene sequence: CDR1 SGHNT, CDR2 YYREEE (reference sequence). There are 14 residues in the CDR3. V was clipped by 4 bases and J by 3 bases, with 13 bases between them. CDR3 DNA sequence: TGTGCCAGCAGCCGGGGACAAAATAAAGAGACCCAGTACTTC. This codes for CASSRGQNKETQYF.

The V and J genes are TRBV19 and TRBJ2-2; 15 bases are a match to TRBD2. The CDR3 consists of 15 residues. With 8 bases clipped from V and 6 bases from J, the junction kept 4 bases outside the gene matches. Germline assignment: CDR1 LNHDA and CDR2 SQIVND (reference sequence). CDR3 DNA: TGTGCCAGTGAGGGACTAGCGGGGGGATCCGGGGAGCTGTTTTTT. Residues: CASEGLAGGSGELFF. Full variable domain (missing parts from reference TRBV19 and TRBJ2-2): DGGITQSPKYLFRKEGQNVTLSCEQNLNHDAMYWYRQDPGQGLRLIYYSQIVNDFQKGDIAEGYSVSREKKESFPLTVTSAQKNPTAFYLCASEGLAGGSGELFFGEGSRLTVL.

V is TRBV25-1 and J is TRBJ2-1, with 8 bases fitting TRBD1. The CDR3 covers 15 residues. Per the germline V gene, CDR1 is MGHDK and CDR2 is SYGVNS. Germline trimming cut 10 bases from V and 7 bases from J; bases unmatched to any gene: 15. The CDR3 region has the DNA TGTGCCACCCAAAGTCGGCAGGGGGCGCGAAATGAGCAGTTCTTC. It is translated as CATQSRQGARNEQFF.

The rearrangement uses TRBV19 and TRBJ2-2; D call uncertain. The CDR3 is 15 amino acids. In germline, CDR1 is LNHDA, CDR2 SQIVND (reference sequence). The V end was cut by 7 bases, the J end by 0 bases, with 12 bases between. The CDR3: CASKVAGSNTGELFF. CDR3 nucleotide sequence: TGTGCCAGTAAGGTGGCAGGTTCGAACACCGGGGAGCTGTTTTTT.

The chain carries TRBV6-1 and TRBJ2-2; 9 nucleotides match TRBD2. The V gene's germline CDR1 is MNHNS and CDR2 SASEGT. The CDR3 has 15 residues. The trim removed 1 base at V and 4 bases at J, leaving 1 base unmatched. This chain's CDR3 is CASSEVTSGTGELFF. For the CDR3, the DNA is TGTGCCAGCAGTGAAGTGACTAGCGGCACCGGGGAGCTGTTTTTT.

On this clone itself: The sample has other DNA sequences that encode this CDR3 too. V usage is TRBV6-5 and J usage is TRBJ1-1; D is undetermined. Trimming stripped 6 bases from V and 3 bases from J, with 14 bases between. This CDR3 spans 14 amino acids. Germline V lookup: CDR1 MNHEY, CDR2 SVGAGI. This CDR3 reads CASSLSGLDTEAFF. CDR3 DNA sequence: TGTGCCAGCAGCCTCAGCGGGCTGGACACTGAAGCTTTCTTT.

The chain couples TRBV11-3 to TRBJ2-1; 8 nucleotides match TRBD1. CDR1 is SGHNT and CDR2 is YENEEA in the germline V gene. J gave up 7 bases and V 5 bases, and 10 bases lay outside the gene matches. The CDR3 has 15 amino acids. The DNA of the CDR3 is TGTGCCAGCAGCCACAGGGGGGCAGGGAGGAATGAGCAGTTCTTC. It encodes CASSHRGAGRNEQFF. The complete variable domain, with remaining parts taken from reference TRBV11-3 and TRBJ2-1, reads EAGVVQSPRYKIIEKKQPVAFWCNPISGHNTLYWYLQNLGQGPELLIRYENEEAVDDSQLPKDRFSAERLKGVDSTLKIQPAELGDSAVYLCASSHRGAGRNEQFFGPGTRLTVL.

V usage is TRBV5-1 and J usage is TRBJ1-1; 9 bases align to TRBD1. Trimming took 3 bases from V and 5 from J; bases not matched to a gene: 8. This CDR3 has 15 residues. Germline lookup yields CDR1 SGHRS and CDR2 YFSETQ. CDR3 region: CASSSGTGGRTEAFF. CDR3 nucleotide sequence: TGCGCCAGCAGCTCTGGAACAGGGGGCCGGACTGAAGCTTTCTTT.

This rearrangement joins TRBV6-5 to TRBJ1-5; the match to TRBD1 covers 10 bases. V trimming: 5 bases; J trimming: 7 bases; junction bases outside the gene matches: 8. The CDR3 length is 15 residues. Per germline, CDR1 MNHEY and CDR2 SVGAGI. CDR3 coding DNA: TGTGCCAGCAGTCGCTCCGGGACAGGGGTCCAGCCCCAGCATTTT. This gives the protein CASSRSGTGVQPQHF.

This chain links TRBV28 with TRBJ2-7; D gene ambiguous. This CDR3 spans 11 amino acids. The germline CDR1 and CDR2 sequences are MDHEN and SYDVKM. Trimming took 6 bases from V and 6 from J, leaving 9 bases between them. This chain's CDR3 is CASSHGGEQYF. The CDR3 DNA reads TGTGCCAGCAGCCACGGCGGCGAGCAGTACTTC.

The rearrangement links TRBV19 to TRBJ1-5; the D gene is possibly TRBD1 (5 bases). The CDR3 is made up of 15 amino acids. CDR1 LNHDA and CDR2 SQIVND come from the germline V gene (reference sequence). Trimming removed 6 bases from V and 2 bases from J, with 14 bases in between. In DNA form, the CDR3 reads TGTGCCAGTAGACAGGACACTATGCGCAATCAGCCCCAGCATTTT. Its protein is CASRQDTMRNQPQHF.

This sequence joins TRBV7-3 and TRBJ1-1, with 9 bases that match TRBD1. The CDR3 has 16 amino acids. Per the germline V gene, CDR1 is SGHTA and CDR2 is FQGTGA. V shed 1 base, J shed 1 base, and the junction held 4 bases outside the gene matches. This CDR3 is CASSLKGTGPNTEAFF. CDR3 nucleotide sequence: TGTGCCAGCAGCTTAAAGGGGACAGGGCCGAACACTGAAGCTTTCTTT.

The rearrangement uses TRBV9 and TRBJ2-7; TRBD1 agrees at 7 bases. CDR3 length: 14 residues. Trimming at V came to 4 bases and at J to 7 bases, leaving 11 bases not matched to a gene. The V gene's germline CDR1 is SGDLS and CDR2 YYNGEE. The CDR3 reads CASSPREGGWEQYF. DNA of the CDR3: TGTGCCAGCAGCCCGAGGGAAGGGGGCTGGGAGCAGTACTTC.

The chain employs TRBV29-1 and TRBJ2-7; 7 bases match TRBD1. The germline gives CDR1 SQVTM, CDR2 ANQGSEA. This CDR3 is built from 19 residues. J gave up 2 bases and V 7 bases, and 26 bases lay outside the gene matches. The CDR3 DNA reads as TGCAGCGCGTTAGGAGGTTCCAGGGACAGCCATTTTGGACCCTACGAGCAGTACTTC. It translates to CSALGGSRDSHFGPYEQYF.

The J gene is TRBJ2-2, the V gene TRBV27, with D perhaps matching TRBD1 (5 bases). The CDR3 length is 18 residues. Trimming left V 2 bases short and J 4 bases short, with 20 bases between. CDR1 and CDR2 from the germline V gene are MNHEY and SMNVEV (reference sequence). The CDR3 is CASSLRTSPKTVTGELFF. CDR3 DNA sequence: TGTGCCAGCAGTTTAAGGACATCTCCCAAAACGGTCACCGGGGAGCTGTTTTTT.

The V gene is TRBV4-1, the J gene TRBJ2-2, with 8 bases fitting TRBD2. Germline trimming cut 3 bases from V and 5 bases from J; bases unmatched to any gene: 8. The CDR3 length is 16 residues. Germline V gene data show CDR1 as MGHRA and CDR2 as YSYEKL. DNA for the CDR3: TGCGCCAGCAGCCAGAGTAGCGGGATACCAACCGGGGAGCTGTTTTTT. This encodes CASSQSSGIPTGELFF.

The CDR3 protein is CASSYSIRGAGETQYF. The CDR3 nucleotides are TGTGCCAGCAGTTACTCGATTCGGGGGGCGGGAGAGACCCAGTACTTC. V gene TRBV6-6 combines with J gene TRBJ2-5, with a possible D match to TRBD2 (7 bases). Trimming took off 0 bases at V and 4 bases at J, with 15 bases between the two ends. Germline V CDR1 and CDR2: MNHNY, SVGAGI (reference sequence). The CDR3 covers 16 residues.

V and J are TRBV5-1 and TRBJ2-2; 8 nucleotides line up with TRBD1. With 4 bases clipped from V and 8 bases from J, the junction kept 1 base outside the gene matches. Germline loops: CDR1 SGHRS, CDR2 YFSETQ. The CDR3 has 12 amino acids. The CDR3 reads CASSQGAGELFF. The CDR3 nucleotides read TGCGCCAGCAGCCAGGGGGCAGGGGAGCTGTTTTTT.

Remarks on this clone: Other DNA sequences within the sample encode an identical CDR3. This chain connects TRBV9 to TRBJ2-2; D is uncertain. CDR1 is SGDLS and CDR2 is YYNGEE in the germline V gene. The CDR3 is made up of 12 amino acids. V lost 0 bases and J lost 7, with 4 bases in between. The CDR3 reads CASSVVNGELFF. CDR3 sequence (DNA): TGTGCCAGCAGCGTAGTTAACGGGGAGCTGTTTTTT.

This rearrangement joins TRBV6-6 to TRBJ2-2; 9 nucleotides line up with TRBD1. Germline V gives CDR1 MNHNY, CDR2 SVGAGI (reference sequence). This CDR3 has 15 residues. V lost 6 bases to trimming and J lost 3 bases; unmatched junction nucleotides: 5. CDR3 sequence (DNA): TGTGCCAGCAGAATACGACAGGGGGACACCGGGGAGCTGTTTTTT. This gives the protein CASRIRQGDTGELFF.

This chain uses TRBV6-5 with TRBJ1-4; the match to TRBD1 covers 9 bases. CDR1 and CDR2 (germline): MNHEY, SVGAGI. The CDR3 contains 14 residues. With V trimmed by 2 bases and J by 13 bases, 8 bases remained unmatched. The CDR3 sequence: CASSYQRTGELLFF. Written as DNA, the CDR3 is TGTGCCAGCAGTTACCAACGGACAGGGGAACTACTGTTTTTT.

The J gene is TRBJ2-7, the V gene TRBV19; D might be TRBD1 (6 bases). This CDR3 comprises 14 residues. Per germline, CDR1 LNHDA and CDR2 SQIVND (reference sequence). Trimming took 5 bases from V and 3 from J, leaving 14 bases between them. The CDR3 sequence: CASSGDTSIYEQYF. DNA for the CDR3: TGTGCCAGTAGTGGGGACACCTCGATCTACGAGCAGTACTTC.

The rearrangement links TRBV7-9 to TRBJ2-7, with TRBD1 identical over 7 bases. The J segment lost 1 base and the V segment lost 3 bases, leaving 9 bases of the junction unmatched. CDR1 SEHNR and CDR2 FQNEAQ come from the germline V gene (reference sequence). The CDR3 is made up of 16 amino acids. CDR3 coding DNA: TGTGCCAGCAGCTTCCCCTCCGGGACAGTATCCTACGAGCAGTACTTC. It translates to CASSFPSGTVSYEQYF.